The present entry profiles one TCR beta chain with its context. What it binds is unknown. Sequencing used immunoSEQ multiplex PCR; TCRdb keeps in-frame clones, though not all of them. In the table there are about 56,000 clones, around 80% of which are singletons. V gave up 5 bases and J gave up 4 bases; unmatched junction bases: 6. This CDR3 contains 14 residues. CDR1 is SGHTA and CDR2 is FQGNSA in the germline V gene. The sample comes from a study of memory CD4+ T cells and cytomegalovirus serostatus. Study-wide findings and caveats: Suggested: most of the CMV-linked TCR signature lies in CD4+ memory cells. Median bootstrapped AUC for CMV status was roughly 0.95 originally, less than 0.93 US-trained. Of 150 to 200 reported CMV TCRbeta sequences, roughly 67 were found in memory CD4+ repertoires.

The sort gate was single viable CD3+CD4+CD8-CD45RO+ cells for memory CD4+ T cells. The TCR comes from an adult in good health and CMV-seronegative. Sequenced: memory CD4+ T cells from blood. V and J are TRBV7-2 and TRBJ2-7, with 9 bases identical to TRBD1. The CDR3 is CASSPSTGGYEQYF. In DNA form, the CDR3 reads TGTGCCAGCAGCCCCTCGACAGGGGGATACGAGCAGTACTTC. Full variable domain (rest looked up from reference TRBV7-2 and TRBJ2-7): GAGVSQSPSNKVTEKGKDVELRCDPISGHTALYWYRQSLGQGLEFLIYFQGNSAPDKSGLPSDRFSAERTGGSVSTLTIQRTQQEDSAVYLCASSPSTGGYEQYFGPGTRLTVT.